This T cell receptor (beta chain) came from a study of early stage breast cancer tumors. CDR3 size: 15 residues. With V trimmed by 3 bases and J by 0 bases, 1 base remained unmatched. CDR1 and CDR2 from the germline V gene are KGHSH and LQKENI. Study findings and constraints: Bulk DNA sequencing of unsorted cells missed chain pairing and markers.

TCRdb's table, derived via immunoSEQ multiplex PCR, lists solely in-frame clones and lacks some. The data show about 7,600 clones, with 62% seen just once and about 6.7% held by the top ten. Worth noting for this clone: Antigen: not known.

The chain carries TRBV18 and TRBJ1-2; TRBD1 matches at 10 bases. The sample taken for sequencing was breast tumor tissue. This clonotype was obtained from a person aged 65 to 85 with breast cancer. Here the CDR3 reads CASSPDRGANYGYTF. The CDR3 coding sequence is TGTGCCAGCTCACCGGACAGGGGGGCTAACTATGGCTACACCTTC.